This is a list of T cell receptor beta chains from one sample in a study of blood T cell repertoires in COVID-19. Sequencing was performed with immunoSEQ multiplex PCR; in TCRdb, only in-frame clones are kept and a portion is missing. The table has more than 350,000 clones, 80% to 90% seen once. The sequenced sample consisted of PBMCs or T cells enriched from blood (not recorded which). These receptors all stem from a man aged 18 to 30 who had recovered from COVID-19. CDR3s include the opening cysteine and the closing phenylalanine or tryptophan. Fields, in order: D gene, clone size, J gene, V gene, CDR3 DNA, CDR3 protein. The D gene is left open where the match is weak. Clone size is stated in some rows and not others, as once, few, many or a class when expanded.

>TRBD1|-|TRBJ1-2|TRBV10-3
TGTGCCATCAGTGACTTACAGGGGGGAGGCTACACCTTC
CAISDLQGGGYTF
>TRBD1|-|TRBJ2-1|TRBV6-5
TGTGCCAGCAGCCTACAGGGGGTGCTCTACAATGAGCAGTTCTTC
CASSLQGVLYNEQFF
>TRBD1|-|TRBJ1-2|TRBV5-5
TGTGCCAGCAGCGATGCAGGGGGCTTCTATGGCTACACCTTC
CASSDAGGFYGYTF
>TRBD1|-|TRBJ1-6|TRBV6-5
TGTGCCAGCAGACCCACAGGGGACCCAAATTCACCCCTCCACTTT
CASRPTGDPNSPLHF
>-|once|TRBJ1-2|TRBV5-6
TGTGCCAGCAGCTTGTTTCAGGACTATGGCTACACCTTC
CASSLFQDYGYTF
>-|-|TRBJ2-3|TRBV7-8
TGTGCCAGCAGCTTAGAGACTATCCTTTCGGAGGGTACGCAGTATTTT
CASSLETILSEGTQYF
>-|once|TRBJ2-7|TRBV18
TGTGCCAGCTCACAGGGGTGGTACGAGCAGTACTTC
CASSQGWYEQYF
>-|few|TRBJ1-4|TRBV5-5
TGTGCCAGCAGCTTGGAACACACCTCAACTAATGAAAAACTGTTTTTT
CASSLEHTSTNEKLFF
>TRBD2|-|TRBJ2-1|TRBV4-1
TGCGCCAGCAGCCAAACGGGGGGGCGGTCCGGTGAGCAGTTCTTC
CASSQTGGRSGEQFF
>-|once|TRBJ1-2|TRBV4-2
TGTGCCAGCAGCCAAGATAGGGCAGGGTCTTATGGCTACACCTTC
CASSQDRAGSYGYTF
>-|-|TRBJ1-6|TRBV6-4
TGTGCCAGCAGTGACGTGGAGAATTCACCCCTCCACTTT
CASSDVENSPLHF
>-|-|TRBJ1-2|TRBV3-1/TRBV3-2
TGTGCCAGCAGCCCCCCCGGGGTCAGTCTATATTATGGCTACACCTTC
CASSPPGVSLYYGYTF
>-|-|TRBJ2-5|TRBV28
TGTGCCAGCAGGGACTCCGCCCACGGGACCCAGTACTTC
CASRDSAHGTQYF
>TRBD2|-|TRBJ2-1|TRBV27
TGTGCCAGCAGTTTAGTGTTTAGCGGGCTAGCGGGGGCGGGGGACAATGAGCAGTTCTTC
CASSLVFSGLAGAGDNEQFF
>-|-|TRBJ2-1|TRBV27
TGTGCCAGCCGGCGCCTCCAGGGGACCTTCCCTTCTGGTGAGCAGTTCTTC
CASRRLQGTFPSGEQFF
>TRBD1|-|TRBJ2-7|TRBV27
TGTGCCAGCAGTAGCGACAGGGGCCCCTACGAGCAGTACTTC
CASSSDRGPYEQYF
>-|once|TRBJ2-7|TRBV5-6
TGTGCCAGCAGCTTGGCCGGGAGCGGACTCTCCTACGAGCAGTACTTC
CASSLAGSGLSYEQYF